This is a list of T cell receptor beta chains from one sample in a study of OX40 agonist ivuxolimab in advanced cancers. Here immunoSEQ multiplex PCR was the method, and the copy in TCRdb shows in-frame clones only, minus some. The sample yields some 35,000 clones, 85% seen once. The specimen was CD4+ or CD8+ T cells sorted from blood, collected in a trial of the OX40 agonist ivuxolimab. Source of these receptors: an adult with an advanced solid tumor such as melanoma, head and neck, liver or kidney cancer. Both conserved end residues are part of each CDR3. Each record gives: J gene, V gene, clone size, D gene, CDR3 DNA, CDR3 protein. D genes are given only for firm matches. Size is stated for part of the rows, as once, few or many counts, or as a class when the clone is expanded.

TRBJ2-1 | TRBV2 | . | TRBD1 | TGTGCCAGCAGTACCCGGGACAGGGGCTACAATGAGCAGTTCTTC | CASSTRDRGYNEQFF
TRBJ2-5 | TRBV5-3 | . | . | TGTGCCAGAAGCTTCTTCGGGCCGGTTAGGGAAGAGACCCAGTACTTC | CARSFFGPVREETQYF
TRBJ2-7 | TRBV10-3 | . | . | TGTGCCATCAGGGACACCGAACGTAAGGAGCAGTACTTC | CAIRDTERKEQYF
TRBJ2-1 | TRBV7-2 | . | . | TGTGCCAGCAGCCACGCAGCGAGCTCCTACAATGAGCAGTTCTTC | CASSHAASSYNEQFF
TRBJ1-1 | TRBV5-1 | . | . | TGCGCCAGCAGCCCGAGGGCCTCGAACACTGAAGCTTTCTTT | CASSPRASNTEAFF
TRBJ1-5 | TRBV2 | . | . | TGTGCCAGCAGTGAATTATCAGGCCGGAGCAATCAGCCCCAGCATTTT | CASSELSGRSNQPQHF
TRBJ1-3 | TRBV6-5 | . | TRBD1 | TGTGCCAGCAGAGGACAGGGGAGGAGAAACACCATATATTTT | CASRGQGRRNTIYF
TRBJ1-5 | TRBV19 | . | . | TGTGCCAGTAGTATTGGGCCAGGCCATAATCAGCCCCAGCATTTT | CASSIGPGHNQPQHF
TRBJ2-3 | TRBV5-1 | . | . | TGCGCCAGCAAGCAGAACGGGCAGAGCACAGATACGCAGTATTTT | CASKQNGQSTDTQYF
TRBJ2-2 | TRBV29-1 | . | . | TGCAGCGTTGAAGGCTCAGCGAACACCGGGGAGCTGTTTTTT | CSVEGSANTGELFF
TRBJ1-2 | TRBV28 | . | . | TGTGCCAGCAGCTTCGGGACCGGAGGGAGCTATGGCTACACCTTC | CASSFGTGGSYGYTF
TRBJ2-2 | TRBV9 | . | . | TGTGCCAGCAGCGTAGGGCAGGTCGGCACCGGGGAGCTGTTTTTT | CASSVGQVGTGELFF
TRBJ2-5 | TRBV5-1 | few | . | TGCGCCAGCACCCCTCGCCGGGGTGGGAGCGAGCCTCTGTGGGAGACCCAGTACTTC | CASTPRRGGSEPLWETQYF
TRBJ2-2 | TRBV6-5 | . | . | TGTGCCAGCAGTTACTCGTTCACAGGGACCGGGGAGCTGTTTTTT | CASSYSFTGTGELFF
TRBJ1-1 | TRBV11-2 | . | . | TGTGCCAGCAGCCCACGGGTGGGGACTGAAGCTTTCTTT | CASSPRVGTEAFF
TRBJ2-7 | TRBV9 | . | TRBD2 | TGTGCCAGCAGCGTAGCGTGGCGGGAGTTCTCCTACGAGCAGTACTTC | CASSVAWREFSYEQYF
TRBJ2-5 | TRBV30 | once | . | TGTGCCTGGGCCCCAGGTTTCCAAGAGACCCAGTACTTC | CAWAPGFQETQYF
TRBJ1-5 | TRBV29-1 | . | . | TGCAGCGTCGTTATACAGGGAGATAGCAATCAGCCCCAGCATTTT | CSVVIQGDSNQPQHF
TRBJ1-2 | TRBV2 | few | . | TGTGCCAGCAGTGAAGGGCTCTCTGGCTACACCTTC | CASSEGLSGYTF
TRBJ2-1 | TRBV18 | once | . | TGTGCCAGCTCACCCAGCTATGGAACTGGCAATGAGCAGTTCTTC | CASSPSYGTGNEQFF
TRBJ2-7 | TRBV5-1 | . | . | TGCGCCAGCAGCTTGGGAAGGGGGTTTCAGGGCGAGCAGTACTTC | CASSLGRGFQGEQYF
TRBJ2-7 | TRBV4-1 | . | . | TGCGCCAGCAGCGTCACAGAGTACTACGAGCAGTACTTC | CASSVTEYYEQYF
TRBJ1-2 | TRBV7-3 | . | . | TGTGCCAGCAGCCCCGACAGCGGAGGCTATGGCTACACCTTC | CASSPDSGGYGYTF
TRBJ2-7 | TRBV6-5 | . | . | TGTGCCAGCAGGGCAGACAGCGGCTACGAGCAGTACTTC | CASRADSGYEQYF
TRBJ2-7 | TRBV6-1 | . | . | TGTGCCAGCAGTGAGGGCAGGGCGGTAGCGTCGGACGAGCAGTACTTC | CASSEGRAVASDEQYF
TRBJ2-5 | TRBV4-2 | . | TRBD2 | TGTGCCAGCAGCCGGGTAGCGGGAGGAGGGGTGGAGACCCAGTACTTC | CASSRVAGGGVETQYF
TRBJ2-7 | TRBV11-2 | . | . | TGTGCCAGCACCTCCGGGGCCAGAACCTACGAGCAGTACTTC | CASTSGARTYEQYF
TRBJ2-1 | TRBV29-1 | . | TRBD1 | TGCAGCGTTGCGGTACAGGGGGCAAGTAATGAGCAGTTCTTC | CSVAVQGASNEQFF
TRBJ1-1 | TRBV7-2 | . | . | TGTGCCAGCAGCTTATCAGGGGACACTGAAGCTTTCTTT | CASSLSGDTEAFF
TRBJ1-2 | TRBV14 | . | TRBD1 | TGTGCCAGCAGCCGGCAGGGGGCCGCTGGCTACACCTTC | CASSRQGAAGYTF
TRBJ1-1 | TRBV9 | . | . | TGTGCCAGCAGCGTGGGAGGGCTTACTAACACTGAAGCTTTCTTT | CASSVGGLTNTEAFF
TRBJ2-3 | TRBV7-7 | . | . | TGTGCCAGCAGCCCTGGGACAGCGGGAACAGATACGCAGTATTTT | CASSPGTAGTDTQYF
TRBJ2-1 | TRBV27 | . | TRBD1 | TGTGCCAGCAGTTTAAGGGACAGGACCTACAATGAGCAGTTCTTC | CASSLRDRTYNEQFF
TRBJ1-5 | TRBV7-8 | once | . | TGTGCCAGCAGCTTAGCGCGGCAGACTTATAGCAATCAGCCCCAGCATTTT | CASSLARQTYSNQPQHF
TRBJ1-1 | TRBV15 | . | TRBD1 | TGTGCCACCAGCAAGGGACAGGGTTCTGAAGCTTTCTTT | CATSKGQGSEAFF
TRBJ2-7 | TRBV6-5 | . | . | TGTGCCACAAAGGGACCCCGCGAGCAGTACTTC | CATKGPREQYF
TRBJ2-2 | TRBV5-6 | . | . | TGTGCCAGCAGCCAGGCCGGGACACAAGATAACACCGGGGAGCTGTTTTTT | CASSQAGTQDNTGELFF
TRBJ2-2 | TRBV10-1 | . | . | TGCGCCAGCAGTGAGGACAACACCGGGGAGCTGTTTTTT | CASSEDNTGELFF
TRBJ2-1 | TRBV6-4 | . | TRBD2 | TGTGCCAGCAGCCGACTAGCGGGAGGGGGATGGGAAGAGCAGTTCTTC | CASSRLAGGGWEEQFF
TRBJ2-3 | TRBV27 | . | . | TGTGCCAGCAGTTCCCTCGGGCCAGAATTATCTAGCACAGATACGCAGTATTTT | CASSSLGPELSSTDTQYF
TRBJ1-5 | TRBV15 | few | . | TGTGCCACCAAGGCAGGCAGCAATCAGCCCCAGCATTTT | CATKAGSNQPQHF
TRBJ1-3 | TRBV7-9 | . | . | TGTGCCAGCAGCTTCGGCAACTCTGGAAACACCATATATTTT | CASSFGNSGNTIYF
TRBJ1-1 | TRBV2 | many | . | TGTGCCAGCTTACGGGACATGAACACTGAAGCTTTCTTT | CASLRDMNTEAFF
TRBJ2-5 | TRBV10-3 | . | . | TGTGCCATCAGTGAGTCGGGGAAGACCCAGTACTTC | CAISESGKTQYF
TRBJ1-4 | TRBV25-1 | . | TRBD1 | TGTGCCAGCAGTGAATTTTCAGGGACAGGGACTACTAATGAAAAACTGTTTTTT | CASSEFSGTGTTNEKLFF
TRBJ2-7 | TRBV28 | . | . | TGTGCCAGCAGTTTCATCGGGGGCGAGCAGTACTTC | CASSFIGGEQYF
TRBJ2-3 | TRBV6-5 | once | . | TGTGCCAGCAATGACGGACTCCCGAGAACAGATACGCAGTATTTT | CASNDGLPRTDTQYF
TRBJ2-7 | TRBV28 | . | . | TGTGCCAGCAGGTCGGACCGGGGGTCGACCTACGAGCAGTACTTC | CASRSDRGSTYEQYF